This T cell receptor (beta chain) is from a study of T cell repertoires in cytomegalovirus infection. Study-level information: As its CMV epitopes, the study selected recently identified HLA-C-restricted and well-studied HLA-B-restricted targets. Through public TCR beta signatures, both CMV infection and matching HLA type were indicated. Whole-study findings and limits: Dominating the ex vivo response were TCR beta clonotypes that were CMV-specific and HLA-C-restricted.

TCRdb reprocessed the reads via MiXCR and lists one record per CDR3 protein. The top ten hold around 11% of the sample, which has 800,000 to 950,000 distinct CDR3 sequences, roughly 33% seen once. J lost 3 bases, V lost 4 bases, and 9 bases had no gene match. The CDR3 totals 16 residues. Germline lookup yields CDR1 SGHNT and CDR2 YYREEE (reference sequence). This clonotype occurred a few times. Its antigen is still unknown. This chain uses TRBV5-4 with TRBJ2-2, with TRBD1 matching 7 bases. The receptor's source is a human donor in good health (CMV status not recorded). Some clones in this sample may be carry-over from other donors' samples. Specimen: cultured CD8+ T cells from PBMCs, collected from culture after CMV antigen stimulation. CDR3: CASSDETGAYTGELFF. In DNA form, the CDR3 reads TGTGCCAGCAGCGATGAAACAGGGGCCTACACCGGGGAGCTGTTTTTT.